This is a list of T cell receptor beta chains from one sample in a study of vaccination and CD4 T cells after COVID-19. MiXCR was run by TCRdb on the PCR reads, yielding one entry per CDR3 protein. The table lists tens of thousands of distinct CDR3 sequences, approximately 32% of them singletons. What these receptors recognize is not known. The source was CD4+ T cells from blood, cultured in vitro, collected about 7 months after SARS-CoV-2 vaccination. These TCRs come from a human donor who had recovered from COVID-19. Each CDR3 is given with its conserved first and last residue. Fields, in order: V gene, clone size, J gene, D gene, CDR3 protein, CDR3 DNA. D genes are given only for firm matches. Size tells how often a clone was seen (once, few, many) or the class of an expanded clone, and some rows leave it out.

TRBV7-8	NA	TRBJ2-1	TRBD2	CASSLREGPRNEQFF	TGTGCCAGCAGCTTACGGGAGGGCCCTCGCAATGAGCAGTTCTTC
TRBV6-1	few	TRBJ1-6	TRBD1	CASSEFVGQGGSPLHF	TGTGCCAGCAGTGAATTCGTGGGACAGGGAGGCTCACCCCTCCACTTT
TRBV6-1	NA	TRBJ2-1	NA	CASRRTTSGSYNEQFF	TGTGCCAGCAGACGGACTACTTCGGGTTCCTACAATGAGCAGTTCTTC
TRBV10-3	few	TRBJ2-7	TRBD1	CAIRSSTGYSYEQYF	TGTGCCATCAGGTCTTCGACAGGGTACTCCTACGAGCAGTACTTC
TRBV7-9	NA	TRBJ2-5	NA	CASSLVSAGGKTQYF	TGTGCCAGCAGCTTAGTTTCGGCAGGGGGGAAGACCCAGTACTTC
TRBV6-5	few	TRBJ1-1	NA	CASSYRGPTEAFF	TGTGCCAGCAGTTACCGCGGGCCCACTGAAGCTTTCTTT
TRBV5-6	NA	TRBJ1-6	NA	CASSLDPGLVAPLHF	TGTGCCAGCAGCTTGGATCCAGGTTTGGTGGCACCCCTCCACTTT
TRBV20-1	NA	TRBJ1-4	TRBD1	CSARVGGQEKLFF	TGCAGTGCTAGAGTAGGGGGACAGGAAAAACTGTTTTTT
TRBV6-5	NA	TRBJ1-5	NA	CASSYSRTQPQHF	TGTGCCAGCAGTTACTCGAGGACTCAGCCCCAGCATTTT
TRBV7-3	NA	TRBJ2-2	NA	CASSLTVQVTGELFF	TGTGCCAGCAGCTTAACGGTTCAAGTCACCGGGGAGCTGTTTTTT
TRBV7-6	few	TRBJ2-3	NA	CASSLVHLGDTQYF	TGTGCCAGCAGCTTAGTGCACCTGGGAGATACGCAGTATTTT
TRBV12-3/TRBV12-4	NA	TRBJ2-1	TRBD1	CASRLDRVYNEQFF	TGTGCCAGCAGGCTGGACAGGGTCTACAATGAGCAGTTCTTC
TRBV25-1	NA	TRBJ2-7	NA	CASSEIVNREQYF	TGTGCCAGCAGTGAAATTGTCAATCGGGAGCAGTACTTC
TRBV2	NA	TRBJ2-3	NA	CASSDSFPGSDTQYF	TGTGCCAGCAGTGATAGTTTTCCGGGTTCAGATACGCAGTATTTT
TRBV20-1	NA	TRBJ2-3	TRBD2	CSARDRGTSGRAVNTQYF	TGCAGTGCTAGAGACCGAGGGACTAGCGGGAGGGCGGTGAATACGCAGTATTTT
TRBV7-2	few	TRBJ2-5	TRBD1	CASSLGLVAGGGVETQYF	TGTGCCAGCAGCTTAGGGTTGGTTGCAGGGGGTGGTGTGGAGACCCAGTACTTC
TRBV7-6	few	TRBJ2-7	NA	CASSSYMSGEQYF	TGTGCCAGCAGCTCGTACATGAGCGGCGAGCAGTACTTC
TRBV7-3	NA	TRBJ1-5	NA	CASYRRGDYSNQPQHF	TGTGCCAGTTACCGTAGGGGGGATTATAGCAATCAGCCCCAGCATTTT
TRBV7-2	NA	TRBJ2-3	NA	CASSLGVADTQYF	TGTGCCAGCAGCTTAGGTGTAGCAGATACGCAGTATTTT
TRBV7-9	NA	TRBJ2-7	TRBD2	CASSLGGGPLEQYF	TGTGCCAGCAGCTTAGGGGGAGGGCCTCTCGAGCAGTACTTC
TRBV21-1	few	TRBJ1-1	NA	CASSQRAGMNTEAFF	TGTGCCAGCAGCCAAAGAGCGGGGATGAACACTGAAGCTTTCTTT
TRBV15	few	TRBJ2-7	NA	CATSRGLRDSYEQYF	TGTGCCACCAGCAGAGGACTGCGGGATTCCTACGAGCAGTACTTC
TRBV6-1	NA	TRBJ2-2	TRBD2	CASRAPPGLAADGELFF	TGTGCCAGCAGAGCCCCCCCGGGACTAGCGGCTGATGGGGAGCTGTTTTTT